The clone carrying this TCR beta chain showed up many times. Its antigen is not identified. MiXCR, run by TCRdb on the 5' RACE reads, gives a single entry per CDR3 protein. The sample gives around 320,000 distinct CDR3 sequences, around 21% of which show up once; approximately 3.7% is in the top ten. The CDR3 has 13 residues. Per the germline V gene, CDR1 is ENHRY and CDR2 is SYGVKD. Trimming took off 10 bases at V and 0 bases at J, with 13 bases between the two ends. The record originates from a study of CD8 T cells in ankylosing spondylitis. Study results and caveats: Disease-linked clones reportedly concentrated significantly in matched ankylosing spondylitis synovial fluid. It appeared that ankylosing spondylitis blood was characterized by a TCR beta motif of several highly homologous variants.

The chain carries TRBV10-3 and TRBJ2-7; tentative D call: TRBD2 (5 bases). Material: blood, either unsorted or a sorted T cell fraction (not recorded which). The sequence derives from a female donor with ankylosing spondylitis or in good health (not recorded which). CDR3 nucleotide sequence: TGTGCCAGTAGGCCCGGGATCTCCTACGAGCAGTACTTC. It translates to CASRPGISYEQYF.